Each of the 10 T cell receptor beta chains below was sequenced from the same sample in a study of CD8 T cell repertoires and HIV-1 epitope variants. The antigens these receptors bind are not known. The protocol was immunoSEQ multiplex PCR, while the TCRdb copy is restricted to in-frame clones and leaves out a portion. The sample carries some 5,000 clones, around 67% recorded once. Sample: cultured CD8+ T cells derived from PBMCs. Receptor source: a male donor with HIV.

This clone was detected a few times. The chain recombines TRBV7-9 with TRBJ2-7, with 10 bases fitting TRBD1. CDR1 is SEHNR, CDR2 FQNEAQ, per germline (reference sequence). The CDR3 spans 14 residues. V shed 3 bases, J shed 12 bases, and the junction held 11 bases outside the gene matches. The CDR3 loop reads CASSLDRDRGSGYF. For the CDR3, the DNA is TGTGCCAGCAGCTTGGACCGGGACAGGGGATCTGGGTACTTC.

This sequence joins TRBV28 and TRBJ1-1; D not certain. The CDR3 is 11 amino acids. The germline gives CDR1 MDHEN, CDR2 SYDVKM. The V gene lost 8 bases and the J gene lost 2 bases, with 6 bases spanning the gap. The CDR3 here is CASELNTEAFF. The DNA of the CDR3 is TGTGCCAGCGAACTAAACACTGAAGCTTTCTTT.

The chain is built from TRBV6-1 and TRBJ2-1; D call uncertain. The CDR3 extends over 8 amino acids. Germline V gene sequence: CDR1 MNHNS, CDR2 SASEGT. CDR3 amino acids: CAWNEQFF. The CDR3 DNA sequence: TGTGCATGGAATGAGCAGTTCTTC.

This chain uses TRBV28 with TRBJ2-1, with a tentative D call TRBD2 (7 bases). Germline CDR1 is MDHEN and CDR2 is SYDVKM. Between the trimmed V and J ends, which lost 3 bases and 4 bases, there was a span of 13 bases. The CDR3 has 15 amino acids. CDR3 sequence: CASSFEGGLYNEQFF. The CDR3 DNA sequence: TGTGCCAGCAGTTTCGAGGGGGGGCTTTACAATGAGCAGTTCTTC.

This rearrangement joins TRBV28 to TRBJ2-5, with 7 positions matching TRBD1. V lost 5 bases, J lost 1 base, and 7 bases stayed unmatched. CDR3 length: 15 residues. Germline values: CDR1 MDHEN, CDR2 SYDVKM. CDR3 nucleotides: TGTGCCAGCAGTCGTGAATCAGGGGGCCAAGAGACCCAGTACTTC. It yields the protein CASSRESGGQETQYF.

V is TRBV29-1 and J is TRBJ2-5; unclear D gene. CDR1 and CDR2 (germline): SQVTM, ANQGSEA. The CDR3 sequence is 13 residues long. Trimming took 8 bases from V and 5 from J, leaving 18 bases between them. The CDR3 DNA sequence: TGCAGCCTTGTTTCCCTGAATGAGGAGACCCAGTACTTC. Its protein is CSLVSLNEETQYF.

This chain connects TRBV19 to TRBJ2-2; D ambiguous. CDR1 is LNHDA and CDR2 is SQIVND in the germline V gene (reference sequence). CDR3 length: 15 amino acids. V lost 2 bases, J lost 5 bases, and 12 bases lay in between. CDR3 bases: TGTGCCAGTAGTATAACTCAGGCGGAGACCGGGGAGCTGTTTTTT. Translation gives CASSITQAETGELFF.

The chain has TRBV28 and TRBJ2-2, with D possibly matching TRBD2 (6 bases). Germline V gene lookup returns CDR1 MDHEN and CDR2 SYDVKM. The CDR3 consists of 14 residues. V lost 3 bases to trimming and J lost 2 bases, with 7 bases between them. CDR3 sequence reads: CASSFGGNTGELFF. The CDR3 DNA sequence: TGTGCCAGCAGTTTCGGGGGTAACACCGGGGAGCTGTTTTTT.

The chain uses TRBV18 and TRBJ2-1, with 7 bases fitting TRBD2. V dropped 2 bases and J dropped 9; count of bases not matched to a gene: 7. From germline, CDR1 is KGHSH and CDR2 LQKENI. The CDR3 has 14 amino acids. CDR3 amino acids: CASSPAQGGSEQFF. The CDR3 coding sequence is TGTGCCAGCTCACCAGCTCAGGGAGGGAGTGAGCAGTTCTTC. Based on the CDR3 plus reference TRBV18 and TRBJ2-1, the full variable domain is NAGVMQNPRHLVRRRGQEARLRCSPMKGHSHVYWYRQLPEEGLKFMVYLQKENIIDESGMPKERFSAEFPKEGPSILRIQQVVRGDSAAYFCASSPAQGGSEQFFGPGTRLTVL.

This chain joins TRBV2 and TRBJ2-7; D gene uncertain. The germline CDR1 and CDR2 sequences are SNHLY and FYNNEI. This CDR3 comprises 12 residues. Trimming pared 6 bases from V and 6 bases from J, leaving 12 bases between. The CDR3 protein is CASRPQESEQYF. The CDR3 DNA reads TGTGCCAGCAGGCCCCAGGAAAGCGAGCAGTACTTC.